This T cell receptor (beta chain) comes out of a study of beta chain features in type 1 diabetes. Points from the study as a whole: Researchers report that Type 1 diabetes patients had moderately but significantly shorter TCRB CDR3s across all four CD4+ subsets. Cells with high TCR expression could be over-represented when cDNA is sequenced.

Deletions cut 4 bases from V and 1 base from J, with 10 bases between. This CDR3 region has 14 residues. Germline loops: CDR1 MNHEY, CDR2 SMNVEV (reference sequence). What was sequenced were expressed TCRB transcripts, since all of the isolated RNA had been reverse transcribed. Sequencing was performed with immunoSEQ multiplex PCR; in TCRdb, only in-frame clones are kept and a portion is missing. The table records about 740,000 clones, around an eighth of them present only once. A note on this clone: As yet, its antigen is unknown.

The source is a man aged 18-30 years with type 1 diabetes. Material for sequencing was naive CD4+ T cells from blood. The V and J genes are TRBV27 and TRBJ1-1; D may be TRBD1 (5 bases). The CDR3 sequence is CASSYAGTNTEAFF. The DNA of the CDR3 is TGTGCCAGCAGTTATGCAGGGACGAACACTGAAGCTTTCTTT.